This T cell receptor (beta chain) is drawn from a study of cytomegalovirus exposure and HLA in healthy donors. CDR1 and CDR2 from the germline V gene are SGDLS and YYNGEE. V dropped 3 bases and J dropped 6; count of bases not matched to a gene: 6. The CDR3 length is 15 residues. The PCR was carried out with 60 Vbeta primers and 13 Jbeta primers. The assay was immunoSEQ multiplex PCR, and TCRdb's table has in-frame clones only and misses some. The sample has some 120,000 clones; around 80% are singletons. What was sequenced was PBMCs. This receptor was obtained from a man aged 30-40 years in good health and CMV-seropositive. V usage is TRBV9 and J usage is TRBJ2-2; TRBD1 matches at 9 bases. In DNA, the CDR3 is TGTGCCAGCAGCGCCCTTTGGACAGGGGCCGGGGAGCTGTTTTTT. This encodes CASSALWTGAGELFF.